The clone carrying this TCR beta chain occurred a few times. No antigen is known for it. This record comes from a study of blood T cells in healthy people across ages. A J-beta primer mix and a sample-barcoded 5' primer were used in a second PCR of about 7 to 12 cycles. Researchers report that a template-switch adaptor with 12 random nucleotides tagged each cDNA molecule. In TCRdb, the 5' RACE reads were re-called with MiXCR into one record per CDR3 protein. The table lists fewer than 2,000,000 distinct CDR3 sequences, roughly 32% of them singletons. Study findings and constraints: Among long-lived donors, naive CD4+ cells were more numerous and diversity higher than in aged donors. As age increased, TCR beta diversity per million T cells fell in a roughly linear fashion. The study could not conclusively compare naive and antigen-experienced cells, given its unsorted PBMCs.

V was shortened by 5 bases and J by 4 bases, with 16 bases between the two germline ends. Germline V gene data show CDR1 as MDHEN and CDR2 as SYDVKM. The length of the CDR3 is 15 residues. The source material was blood. The chain links TRBV28 to TRBJ2-3, with no clear D. This sequence was found in a woman under 40 in good health. The CDR3, as DNA: TGTGCCAGCAGTCCAACAGAAAAGGTCGCAGATACGCAGTATTTT. Translating it yields CASSPTEKVADTQYF.